This entry describes one TCR beta chain. Its antigen has not been determined. Per-base quality was not reported, and no clone a single base away is much larger than it. This record comes from a study of blood T cell repertoires in COVID-19 (dated by TCRdb to 2018 to 2021). Broadly, across the study: Samples covering the acute and convalescent phases of COVID-19 were provided by collaborators in the United States, Italy and Spain. The prospective study material was composed of cDNA or gDNA derived from T cells, B-cell-depleted T cells, or PBMCs. Deeply sampled blood TCRbeta repertoires from subjects exposed to, actively infected with, or recovered from COVID-19 were included in the dataset. A freely available public database, intended as a resource for researchers studying the immune response to SARS-CoV-2, is where the repertoires were released. The samples were drawn from two sources: the first 160 participants of the ongoing ImmuneRACE study, and fewer than 1,500 subjects contributed by 6 global collaborators. Sample metadata almost always included a de-identified subject ID, COVID-19 status, age in years and sex. Where HLA class I and class II types were available, the types were taken from metadata supplied by the sample provider, not from assay-based typing. General conclusions and limits of the study: The amount of clinical and demographic metadata varied by source and participant and was provided uncurated.

The germline V gene (reference sequence) sets CDR1 to LNHDA and CDR2 to SQIVND. V drops 4 bases and J drops 5 bases, leaving 12 bases in between. From its cysteine to its phenylalanine, the CDR3 spans 14 amino acids. CDR3 DNA only is kept here, 42 bases in frame from base 1. TCRbeta CDR3 regions were amplified from genomic DNA using the immunoSEQ Assay, a bias-controlled multiplex PCR. Processing in the source paper ran as follows. The number of nucleated cells in each sample was estimated by amplification of reference gene primers within the assay. Sequence reads were collapsed and filtered to measure the absolute abundance of every unique TCRbeta CDR3 rearrangement. For each sample, productive Simpson clonality was calculated by taking the square root of Simpson's diversity index across productive rearrangements. TCRdb's version of the immuneACCESS table is confined to in-frame rearrangements and falls short of the full clone set. An unresolved V gene accounts for under half of the shortfall where checked; the remainder is of unknown origin. V and J calls and clone size are copied from that table; D and trimming were computed from the DNA. For this sample there are roughly 280,000 clones; 70% to 90% appear just once. About 5.2% of the sample belongs to the ten largest clones.

In Seattle, one collaborating source enrolled patients while the infection was active and tracked those patients longitudinally over the course of disease. Each collaborating institution followed its own protocols to collect whole blood in K2EDTA tubes. For TCRbeta analysis, collaborators shipped samples as frozen whole blood, isolated PBMCs, or DNA extracted from either of those sample types. The chain joins TRBV19 to TRBJ2-1; no confident D gene assignment can be made. The TCR comes from a woman in her fifties or sixties with COVID-19, enrolled during active disease. What was sequenced was peripheral blood. The CDR3 loop reads CASSRATRNNEQFF. The nucleotides read TGTGCCAGTAGTAGAGCCACCAGGAACAATGAGCAGTTCTTC.